The rows below give T cell receptor beta chains drawn from one sample of a study of ipilimumab plus nivolumab after autologous stem cell transplantation. Measured with immunoSEQ multiplex PCR; TCRdb has only the in-frame clones, and not every one. The sample contains fewer than 95,000 clones, nearly 85% of which appear only once. The sequenced sample was PBMCs, obtained in a trial of ipilimumab plus nivolumab as post-transplant consolidation. The source of these receptors is a male donor with diffuse large B-cell lymphoma. The CDR3 runs from the conserved cysteine through the conserved F or W. D genes are given only for firm matches. Expanded clones get a size class; other rows say once, few or many, or leave the size out.

v_gene: TRBV6-1; j_gene: TRBJ1-5; abundance: -; d_gene: TRBD1; CDR3aa: CASRGDRRNQPQHF; CDR3nt: TGTGCCAGCAGGGGGGACAGGAGGAATCAGCCCCAGCATTTT
v_gene: TRBV30; j_gene: TRBJ2-3; abundance: -; d_gene: -; CDR3aa: CAWSVRRGGTDTQYF; CDR3nt: TGTGCCTGGAGTGTACGCAGGGGGGGCACAGATACGCAGTATTTT
v_gene: TRBV7-2; j_gene: TRBJ2-3; abundance: -; d_gene: -; CDR3aa: CASSLASGTQYF; CDR3nt: TGTGCCAGCAGCTTAGCGTCGGGTACGCAGTATTTT
v_gene: TRBV7-3; j_gene: TRBJ2-2; abundance: -; d_gene: -; CDR3aa: CASSFSDSNTGELFF; CDR3nt: TGTGCCAGCAGCTTCTCGGATTCAAACACCGGGGAGCTGTTTTTT
v_gene: TRBV5-4; j_gene: TRBJ2-3; abundance: -; d_gene: TRBD2; CDR3aa: CASSSQRGGQGSDTQYF; CDR3nt: TGTGCCAGCAGCTCCCAGCGGGGGGGCCAGGGTTCAGATACGCAGTATTTT
v_gene: TRBV7-6; j_gene: TRBJ2-7; abundance: -; d_gene: TRBD1; CDR3aa: CASSPAQGAFYEQYF; CDR3nt: TGTGCCAGCAGCCCAGCACAGGGGGCGTTCTACGAGCAGTACTTC
v_gene: TRBV18; j_gene: TRBJ1-2; abundance: -; d_gene: -; CDR3aa: CASSPPGLRGYGYTF; CDR3nt: TGTGCCAGCTCGCCACCGGGTCTGAGGGGTTATGGCTACACCTTC
v_gene: TRBV7-6; j_gene: TRBJ2-5; abundance: -; d_gene: -; CDR3aa: CASSLSSWQGVETQYF; CDR3nt: TGTGCCAGCAGCTTATCCAGTTGGCAGGGAGTTGAGACCCAGTACTTC
v_gene: TRBV5-6; j_gene: TRBJ2-3; abundance: -; d_gene: -; CDR3aa: CASRPTDTFTPDTQYF; CDR3nt: TGTGCCAGCAGACCAACGGACACCTTCACCCCAGATACGCAGTATTTT
v_gene: TRBV4-1; j_gene: TRBJ2-3; abundance: -; d_gene: TRBD2; CDR3aa: CASSQRLAGGHTDTQYF; CDR3nt: TGCGCCAGCAGCCAGAGACTAGCGGGGGGGCACACAGATACGCAGTATTTT
v_gene: TRBV25-1; j_gene: TRBJ2-5; abundance: -; d_gene: -; CDR3aa: CASSEPGLQETQYF; CDR3nt: TGTGCCAGCAGTGAACCGGGACTCCAAGAGACCCAGTACTTC
v_gene: TRBV9; j_gene: TRBJ2-2; abundance: -; d_gene: -; CDR3aa: CASSVEAVRSGELFF; CDR3nt: TGTGCCAGCAGCGTCGAGGCAGTTAGGTCCGGGGAGCTGTTTTTT
v_gene: TRBV5-6; j_gene: TRBJ2-5; abundance: -; d_gene: -; CDR3aa: CASSLGVSSETQYF; CDR3nt: TGTGCCAGCAGCTTGGGTGTCAGTTCAGAGACCCAGTACTTC
v_gene: TRBV5-1; j_gene: TRBJ2-3; abundance: -; d_gene: -; CDR3aa: CASSLGGVPTDTQYF; CDR3nt: TGCGCCAGCAGCTTGGGGGGAGTCCCCACAGATACGCAGTATTTT
v_gene: TRBV18; j_gene: TRBJ2-7; abundance: -; d_gene: TRBD1; CDR3aa: CASSPWTGAGFYEQYF; CDR3nt: TGTGCCAGCTCGCCTTGGACAGGGGCCGGTTTCTACGAGCAGTACTTC
v_gene: TRBV12-5; j_gene: TRBJ2-3; abundance: -; d_gene: -; CDR3aa: CASGLSNTQYF; CDR3nt: TGTGCTAGTGGCCTTTCTAATACGCAGTATTTT
v_gene: TRBV7-2; j_gene: TRBJ2-1; abundance: -; d_gene: TRBD1; CDR3aa: CASSAQGRGVNEQFF; CDR3nt: TGTGCCAGCAGCGCACAGGGGCGAGGGGTCAATGAGCAGTTCTTC
v_gene: TRBV5-6; j_gene: TRBJ1-5; abundance: few; d_gene: -; CDR3aa: CASSYGNRNQPQHF; CDR3nt: TGTGCCAGCAGCTACGGGAACAGGAATCAGCCCCAGCATTTT
v_gene: TRBV6-6; j_gene: TRBJ2-7; abundance: -; d_gene: -; CDR3aa: CASRAGQKNAQYF; CDR3nt: TGTGCCAGCAGGGCAGGACAGAAGAATGCGCAGTACTTC
v_gene: TRBV20-1; j_gene: TRBJ2-3; abundance: few; d_gene: -; CDR3aa: CSARDADTQYF; CDR3nt: TGCAGTGCTAGGGACGCAGATACGCAGTATTTT
v_gene: TRBV11-2; j_gene: TRBJ1-2; abundance: -; d_gene: TRBD1; CDR3aa: CASSLLGQGSSGYTF; CDR3nt: TGTGCCAGCAGCCTCTTAGGACAGGGTAGCTCGGGCTACACCTTC
v_gene: TRBV6-1; j_gene: TRBJ1-1; abundance: -; d_gene: -; CDR3aa: CASIGQDEAFF; CDR3nt: TGTGCCAGCATCGGGCAAGATGAAGCTTTCTTT
v_gene: TRBV7-2; j_gene: TRBJ2-3; abundance: -; d_gene: TRBD2; CDR3aa: CASGAGADTQYF; CDR3nt: TGTGCCAGCGGAGCGGGGGCAGATACGCAGTATTTT
v_gene: TRBV5-1; j_gene: TRBJ1-2; abundance: -; d_gene: TRBD1; CDR3aa: CASSWDRLDGYTF; CDR3nt: TGCGCCAGCAGCTGGGACAGGTTGGATGGCTACACCTTC
v_gene: TRBV2; j_gene: TRBJ2-1; abundance: -; d_gene: -; CDR3aa: CASRALGNEQFF; CDR3nt: TGTGCCAGCAGGGCCCTAGGGAATGAGCAGTTCTTC
v_gene: TRBV6-5; j_gene: TRBJ2-2; abundance: -; d_gene: TRBD2; CDR3aa: CASTWTSGAGELFF; CDR3nt: TGTGCCAGCACCTGGACTAGCGGGGCCGGGGAGCTGTTTTTT
v_gene: TRBV7-2; j_gene: TRBJ1-1; abundance: -; d_gene: -; CDR3aa: CASSFGALNTEAFF; CDR3nt: TGTGCCAGCAGCTTCGGGGCATTGAACACTGAAGCTTTCTTT
v_gene: TRBV4-2; j_gene: TRBJ1-1; abundance: -; d_gene: TRBD1; CDR3aa: CASSQDRRGETEAFF; CDR3nt: TGTGCCAGCAGCCAAGATCGCAGGGGGGAAACTGAAGCTTTCTTT
v_gene: TRBV7-6; j_gene: TRBJ2-1; abundance: -; d_gene: -; CDR3aa: CASSGGQAGYNEQFF; CDR3nt: TGTGCCAGCAGCGGCGGGCAAGCCGGATACAATGAGCAGTTCTTC
v_gene: TRBV11-1; j_gene: TRBJ2-2; abundance: -; d_gene: -; CDR3aa: CASSLDLTGELFF; CDR3nt: TGTGCCAGCAGCTTAGATCTGACCGGGGAGCTGTTTTTT
v_gene: TRBV27; j_gene: TRBJ2-7; abundance: once; d_gene: -; CDR3aa: CASSLFSVTSYEQYF; CDR3nt: TGTGCCAGCAGTTTATTTTCCGTCACCTCCTACGAGCAGTACTTC
v_gene: TRBV6-5; j_gene: TRBJ2-7; abundance: -; d_gene: TRBD1; CDR3aa: CASRSPRTGSYEQYF; CDR3nt: TGTGCCAGCAGATCGCCGCGGACAGGCTCCTACGAGCAGTACTTC
v_gene: TRBV7-7; j_gene: TRBJ2-5; abundance: -; d_gene: TRBD2; CDR3aa: CASSLGRGDRETQYF; CDR3nt: TGTGCTAGCAGCTTAGGACGGGGGGACCGGGAGACCCAGTACTTC
v_gene: TRBV7-8; j_gene: TRBJ2-2; abundance: few; d_gene: -; CDR3aa: CASSLRRVIGELFF; CDR3nt: TGTGCCAGCAGCTTACGCAGGGTCATCGGGGAGCTGTTTTTT
v_gene: TRBV7-2; j_gene: TRBJ1-6; abundance: few; d_gene: TRBD1; CDR3aa: CASSSYPPGQNSPLHF; CDR3nt: TGTGCCAGCAGTTCCTATCCCCCGGGACAGAATTCACCCCTCCACTTT
v_gene: TRBV2; j_gene: TRBJ1-2; abundance: once; d_gene: TRBD1; CDR3aa: CASSESGQGAQGYTF; CDR3nt: TGTGCCAGCAGTGAATCTGGACAGGGGGCTCAAGGCTACACCTTC
v_gene: TRBV7-9; j_gene: TRBJ1-1; abundance: -; d_gene: -; CDR3aa: CASSYGRGTEAFF; CDR3nt: TGTGCCAGCAGTTATGGGCGAGGCACTGAAGCTTTCTTT
v_gene: TRBV6-1; j_gene: TRBJ1-1; abundance: -; d_gene: -; CDR3aa: CASSKPLGTEAFF; CDR3nt: TGTGCCAGCAGCAAACCGTTGGGAACTGAAGCTTTCTTT
v_gene: TRBV7-3; j_gene: TRBJ2-7; abundance: -; d_gene: TRBD2; CDR3aa: CASSFGLAGAIEQYF; CDR3nt: TGTGCCAGCAGCTTTGGACTAGCGGGGGCCATCGAGCAGTACTTC
v_gene: TRBV9; j_gene: TRBJ2-5; abundance: -; d_gene: TRBD2; CDR3aa: CASSVSGGAGETQYF; CDR3nt: TGTGCCAGCAGCGTTAGCGGGGGGGCGGGAGAGACCCAGTACTTC
v_gene: TRBV2; j_gene: TRBJ2-5; abundance: -; d_gene: -; CDR3aa: CASSELTGAGETQYF; CDR3nt: TGTGCCAGCAGTGAACTAACAGGGGCGGGGGAGACCCAGTACTTC
v_gene: TRBV16; j_gene: TRBJ2-3; abundance: few; d_gene: -; CDR3aa: CASSQSPDTQYF; CDR3nt: TGTGCCAGCAGCCAATCACCAGATACGCAGTATTTT
v_gene: TRBV5-6; j_gene: TRBJ2-3; abundance: -; d_gene: -; CDR3aa: CASSQGGGLNTQYF; CDR3nt: TGTGCCAGCAGCCAGGGTGGGGGGCTAAATACGCAGTATTTT
v_gene: TRBV6-5; j_gene: TRBJ1-2; abundance: few; d_gene: -; CDR3aa: CASSSRGGNYGYTF; CDR3nt: TGTGCCAGCAGTTCAAGGGGAGGTAACTATGGCTACACCTTC
v_gene: TRBV4-1; j_gene: TRBJ2-3; abundance: -; d_gene: TRBD2; CDR3aa: CASSPQLASSTDTQYF; CDR3nt: TGCGCCAGCAGCCCCCAACTAGCGAGTAGCACAGATACGCAGTATTTT
v_gene: TRBV7-2; j_gene: TRBJ1-2; abundance: -; d_gene: -; CDR3aa: CASSLAQGGGYTF; CDR3nt: TGTGCCAGCAGCTTAGCACAGGGTGGAGGCTACACCTTC
v_gene: TRBV5-1; j_gene: TRBJ1-4; abundance: -; d_gene: -; CDR3aa: CASSLVSGKLFF; CDR3nt: TGCGCCAGCAGCTTGGTCTCAGGAAAACTGTTTTTT
v_gene: TRBV6-1; j_gene: TRBJ1-1; abundance: -; d_gene: TRBD1; CDR3aa: CASTSTGGLNAEAFF; CDR3nt: TGTGCCAGCACCTCGACAGGGGGCCTTAACGCTGAAGCTTTCTTT
v_gene: TRBV6-6; j_gene: TRBJ2-7; abundance: -; d_gene: TRBD1; CDR3aa: CASKPGTGPYEQYF; CDR3nt: TGTGCCAGCAAACCCGGGACAGGGCCCTACGAGCAGTACTTC
v_gene: TRBV14; j_gene: TRBJ2-1; abundance: -; d_gene: -; CDR3aa: CASSVVGPYNEQFF; CDR3nt: TGTGCCAGCAGCGTCGTTGGGCCCTACAATGAGCAGTTCTTC
v_gene: TRBV10-2; j_gene: TRBJ2-5; abundance: -; d_gene: -; CDR3aa: CASSESSKKETQYF; CDR3nt: TGCGCCAGCAGTGAGTCGAGTAAAAAAGAGACCCAGTACTTC
v_gene: TRBV6-6; j_gene: TRBJ1-2; abundance: -; d_gene: -; CDR3aa: CASSYSGSPNYGYTF; CDR3nt: TGTGCCAGCAGTTACTCGGGCAGTCCCAACTATGGCTACACCTTC
v_gene: TRBV30; j_gene: TRBJ1-1; abundance: few; d_gene: -; CDR3aa: CAWSVTASTEAFF; CDR3nt: TGTGCCTGGAGTGTGACAGCGAGCACTGAAGCTTTCTTT
v_gene: TRBV27; j_gene: TRBJ2-5; abundance: once; d_gene: TRBD2; CDR3aa: CASSLKRLAGAGETQYF; CDR3nt: TGTGCCAGCAGTTTAAAGAGGCTAGCGGGGGCAGGGGAGACCCAGTACTTC